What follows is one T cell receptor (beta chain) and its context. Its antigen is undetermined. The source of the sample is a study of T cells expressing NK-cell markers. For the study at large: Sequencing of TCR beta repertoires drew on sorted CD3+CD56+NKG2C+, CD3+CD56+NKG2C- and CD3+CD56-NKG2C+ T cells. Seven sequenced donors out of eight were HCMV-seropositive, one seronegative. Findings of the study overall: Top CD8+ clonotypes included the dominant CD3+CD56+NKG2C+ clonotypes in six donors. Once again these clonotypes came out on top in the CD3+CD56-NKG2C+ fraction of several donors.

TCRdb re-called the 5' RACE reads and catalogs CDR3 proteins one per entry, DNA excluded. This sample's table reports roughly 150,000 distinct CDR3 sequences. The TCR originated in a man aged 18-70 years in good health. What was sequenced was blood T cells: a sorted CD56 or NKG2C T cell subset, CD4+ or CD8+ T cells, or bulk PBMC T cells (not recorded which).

CDR3 in amino acids: CASSFSPPGTGVETQYF. This chain joins TRBV28 and TRBJ2-5; TCRdb selects TRBD1, and the lack of DNA leaves this call unchecked. This CDR3 has 17 amino acids. Germline CDR1 and CDR2: MDHEN and SYDVKM.